Below, 15 T cell receptor beta chains from the same sample are listed, as sequenced in a study of T cells in Graves' hyperthyroidism and ophthalmopathy. The TCR beta CDR3 regions underwent amplification using RNA transcripts as the source. In the first-round RT-PCR of the TCR CDR3, the HTBI primer set was used. Each CDR3 protein gets one entry after TCRdb re-called the multiplex PCR reads with MiXCR. The table includes about 620,000 distinct CDR3 sequences, 15% to 20% detected once. The material sequenced was blood. These receptors all come from a woman younger than 45 with Graves' hyperthyroidism.

This clonotype was detected only once. The J gene is TRBJ1-1, the V gene TRBV7-3; D perhaps matches TRBD1 (5 bases). Between the trimmed V and J ends, which lost 3 bases and 7 bases, there was a span of 12 bases. CDR1 is SGHTA and CDR2 is FQGTGA in the germline V gene. The CDR3 runs 13 residues. CDR3 nucleotides: TGTGCCAGCAGCTTGCAAGACAGAAGTGAAGCTTTCTTT. Encoded protein: CASSLQDRSEAFF. The entire variable domain, with the rest obtained from reference TRBV7-3 and TRBJ1-1, is as follows: GAGVSQTPSNKVTEKGKYVELRCDPISGHTALYWYRQSLGQGPEFLIYFQGTGAADDSGLPNDRFFAVRPEGSVSTLKIQRTERGDSAVYLCASSLQDRSEAFFGQGTRLTVV.

This clonotype showed up just a few times. The rearrangement joins TRBV3-1 to TRBJ2-6, with a weak D call TRBD2 (6 bases). V dropped 5 bases and J dropped 2 bases, with 22 bases sitting between them. The CDR3 loop spans 19 amino acids. Germline lookup yields CDR1 LGHDT and CDR2 YNNKEL (reference sequence). The CDR3 reads CASSSLGPGRRAGANVLTF. As DNA, the CDR3 is TGTGCCAGCAGCTCCCTGGGCCCAGGGAGGAGGGCTGGGGCCAACGTCCTGACTTTC.

There are a few counts of this clonotype. The chain carries TRBV9 and TRBJ2-1; 8 nucleotides agree with TRBD2. Germline values: CDR1 SGDLS, CDR2 YYNGEE. The J segment lost 4 bases and the V segment lost 0 bases, leaving 12 bases of the junction unmatched. The CDR3 is 18 residues long. This CDR3 is CASSVAGSGGPFYNEQFF. The CDR3 DNA reads as TGTGCCAGCAGCGTAGCTGGGTCGGGAGGGCCATTTTACAATGAGCAGTTCTTC.

This clonotype was seen a single time. The rearrangement links TRBV20-1 to TRBJ2-7, with TRBD1 matching over 7 bases. Trimming at V came to 0 bases and at J to 10 bases, leaving 12 bases not matched to a gene. This CDR3 spans 14 amino acids. The germline V gene has CDR1 DFQATT and CDR2 SNEGSKA (reference sequence). CDR3 bases: TGCAGTGCTAGAGACAGGACAGGAATAGGACGACAGTACTTC. It translates to CSARDRTGIGRQYF.

V and J are TRBV20-1 and TRBJ2-5, with unresolved D. Trimming removed 6 bases from V and 0 bases from J, with 5 bases in between. The CDR3 consists of 11 residues. Germline values: CDR1 DFQATT, CDR2 SNEGSKA (reference sequence). The CDR3 DNA reads TGCAGTGCCAAAGACCAAGAGACCCAGTACTTC. Amino acid sequence: CSAKDQETQYF.

The chain carries TRBV19 and TRBJ1-3; no definite D call. The V and J ends lost 6 bases and 11 bases respectively, with 17 bases between them. The CDR3 is made up of 13 amino acids. Looked up from germline, CDR1 is LNHDA and CDR2 is SQIVND (reference sequence). The CDR3 spells CASSQNTVSPIYF. CDR3 nucleotide sequence: TGTGCCAGTAGCCAAAATACAGTATCCCCCATATATTTT.

This clonotype occurred a few times. The rearrangement uses TRBV7-2 and TRBJ1-1; possibly TRBD1 for D (5 bases). This CDR3 contains 15 residues. V gave up 1 base and J gave up 4 bases, with 13 bases separating them. CDR1 SGHTA and CDR2 FQGNSA come from the germline V gene. CDR3 region: CASSLVSPGPTEAFF. CDR3 sequence (DNA): TGTGCCAGCAGCTTAGTTTCCCCAGGGCCCACTGAAGCTTTCTTT.

This clonotype was seen at least ten times. The chain carries TRBV12-5 and TRBJ2-3; the match to TRBD2 covers 7 bases. Unmatched junction bases numbered 13, after V lost 4 bases and J lost 3 bases. Per the germline V gene, CDR1 is LGHNT and CDR2 is FRNRAP. The length of the CDR3 is 17 residues. The CDR3 loop is CASGWNPGTILTDTQYF. DNA for the CDR3: TGTGCTAGTGGTTGGAATCCCGGGACTATACTTACAGATACGCAGTATTTT.

This sequence joins TRBV28 and TRBJ1-1, with D unresolved. V shed 5 bases and J shed 1 base, with 8 bases lying between them. The CDR3 is made up of 13 amino acids. The germline V gene has CDR1 MDHEN and CDR2 SYDVKM. CDR3 bases: TGTGCCAGCAGTCCCATCAAGAACACTGAAGCTTTCTTT. This gives the protein CASSPIKNTEAFF.

This clonotype has a count of ten or more. The genes are TRBV13 and TRBJ2-1; TRBD2 aligns across 7 bases. Germline loops: CDR1 PRHDT, CDR2 FYEKMQ (reference sequence). V shed 1 base and J 4 bases; nucleotides not matched to a gene: 7. This CDR3 has 16 amino acids. As DNA, the CDR3 is TGTGCCAGCAGCTTAGTCTCTAGCGGAGAATACAATGAGCAGTTCTTC. Its translation is CASSLVSSGEYNEQFF.

In its sample, this clonotype was seen many times. V usage is TRBV12-3 or TRBV12-4 and J usage is TRBJ2-5, with 8 bases aligning to TRBD1. Trimming at V came to 6 bases and at J to 4 bases, leaving 7 bases not matched to a gene. This CDR3 is 14 amino acids long. The CDR3 sequence is CASRPTGVRETQYF. CDR3 nucleotides: TGTGCCAGCAGGCCGACAGGGGTGCGAGAGACCCAGTACTTC.

This clonotype was detected a few times. The chain recombines TRBV10-1 with TRBJ2-3, with a tentative D call TRBD1 (5 bases). This CDR3 is built from 17 residues. Germline assignment: CDR1 WNHNN and CDR2 SYGVQD (reference sequence). V was clipped by 0 bases and J by 2 bases, with 15 bases between them. For the CDR3, the DNA is TGCGCCAGCAGTGAGTCTAAGACAGTGAGTCTCACAGATACGCAGTATTTT. Translation gives CASSESKTVSLTDTQYF.

This clonotype showed up many times. The rearrangement joins TRBV12-3 or TRBV12-4 to TRBJ1-1; D is unclear. With 6 bases removed from V and 7 bases from J, the gap between germline ends came to 12 bases. The CDR3 spans 12 residues. Here the CDR3 reads CASSSQTDEAFF. The CDR3 nucleotides are TGTGCCAGCAGCTCCCAGACTGATGAAGCTTTCTTT.

The V gene is TRBV9, the J gene TRBJ2-3; D is tentatively TRBD1 or TRBD2 (5 bases each). Trimming cost V 4 bases and J 0 bases, with 18 bases left between them. CDR3 length: 17 residues. CDR1 and CDR2 from the germline V gene are SGDLS and YYNGEE. CDR3 sequence: CASSPLEGLYSTDTQYF. The CDR3 bases are TGTGCCAGCAGCCCCCTCGAGGGGCTTTATAGCACAGATACGCAGTATTTT.

The V and J genes are TRBV6-1 and TRBJ2-3; 9 nucleotides align to TRBD1. V trimming: 6 bases; J trimming: 2 bases; junction bases outside the gene matches: 9. This CDR3 is built from 16 residues. The germline V gene has CDR1 MNHNS and CDR2 SASEGT. CDR3 bases: TGTGCCAGCAGCCGTTCCGGGACAGGGCACACAGATACGCAGTATTTT. This gives the protein CASSRSGTGHTDTQYF.